These 11 T cell receptor beta chains came from one sample sequenced in a study of long-term antiretroviral therapy in people with HIV. Version v3.0 of the immunoSEQ assay was performed at survey level. Sequencing was performed with immunoSEQ multiplex PCR; in TCRdb, only in-frame clones are kept and a portion is missing. Here the sample spans 15,000 to 20,000 clones, roughly 75% being singletons. The sample consisted of unsorted PBMCs, taken 2.9 years after starting antiretroviral therapy. Receptors were obtained from a woman aged 30 to 39 with HIV.

This clone has more than one count but fewer than ten. The chain recombines TRBV2 with TRBJ2-7, with D perhaps being TRBD1 or TRBD2 (7 bases each). The germline V and J ends were trimmed by 7 bases and 1 base, with 20 bases remaining between them. This CDR3 comprises 16 residues. Germline CDR1 reads SNHLY; CDR2 reads FYNNEI. For the CDR3, the DNA is TGTGCCAGCACTCAGGGGGGGGCAGGGAGGTCCTACGAGCAGTACTTC. Translating gives CASTQGGAGRSYEQYF.

The rearrangement links TRBV4-2 to TRBJ1-1, with D perhaps matching TRBD1 (5 bases). CDR1 is LGHNA, CDR2 YNFKEQ, per germline. CDR3 length: 19 amino acids. V was clipped by 0 bases and J by 0 bases, with 20 bases between them. The DNA for the CDR3 is TGTGCCAGCAGCCAAGAATTAAACAGGTATGCGAACCTGAACACTGAAGCTTTCTTT. It is translated as CASSQELNRYANLNTEAFF.

The gene calls are TRBV27 and TRBJ2-7, with 7 nucleotides matching TRBD2. The CDR3 loop spans 15 amino acids. Germline loops: CDR1 MNHEY, CDR2 SMNVEV (reference sequence). After removal of 2 bases from V and 4 bases from J, the junction contained 8 bases not matched to a gene. The CDR3 protein is CASSLGLADIYEQYF. CDR3 in DNA: TGTGCCAGCAGTTTAGGCCTAGCGGACATATACGAGCAGTACTTC.

This clone was counted between two and nine times. The junction departs from the called germline gene at one end, perhaps through a read error. The V call is TRBV9, the J call TRBJ1-2; D call uncertain. The CDR3 sequence is 10 residues long. Germline lookup yields CDR1 SGDLS and CDR2 YYNGEE. The CDR3 DNA reads TGTGCCAGCAGTTTACTGGACGGGGCCTTC. Translating gives CASSLLDGAF.

CDR3 DNA: TGTGCCAGTAAAGACTTGGGGAACCCAGATACGCAGTATTTT. This encodes CASKDLGNPDTQYF. This rearrangement joins TRBV19 to TRBJ2-3; D is undetermined. V dropped 7 bases and J dropped 4 bases, with 15 bases sitting between them. Germline V lookup: CDR1 LNHDA, CDR2 SQIVND (reference sequence). The CDR3 has 14 residues.

DNA for the CDR3: TGTGCCAGCTCACCACCTGGACTAGCTGGGGGCGATGAGCAGTTCTTC. It specifies CASSPPGLAGGDEQFF. The chain employs TRBV18 and TRBJ2-1; 8 bases are a match to TRBD2. V gave up 0 bases and J gave up 8 bases; unmatched junction bases: 9. This CDR3 comprises 16 residues. Per the germline V gene, CDR1 is KGHSH and CDR2 is LQKENI. Using reference TRBV18 and TRBJ2-1 for the parts outside the CDR3, the full variable domain is NAGVMQNPRHLVRRRGQEARLRCSPMKGHSHVYWYRQLPEEGLKFMVYLQKENIIDESGMPKERFSAEFPKEGPSILRIQQVVRGDSAAYFCASSPPGLAGGDEQFFGPGTRLTVL.

Here the CDR3 DNA reads TGTGCCAGCAGTGAAGTTCCCGCTCAGCCCCAGCATTTT. The encoded protein is CASSEVPAQPQHF. V is TRBV6-1 and J is TRBJ1-5; D remains unclear. Trimming took 1 base from V and 6 from J, leaving 7 bases between them. In germline, CDR1 is MNHNS, CDR2 SASEGT. This CDR3 has 13 residues.

The V gene is TRBV20-1, the J gene TRBJ1-1; D gene ambiguous. Germline V gene data show CDR1 as DFQATT and CDR2 as SNEGSKA (reference sequence). The CDR3 is made up of 9 amino acids. V shed 0 bases and J shed 9 bases, with 2 bases lying between them. The CDR3, as DNA: TGCAGTGCTAGAGAACAAGCTTTCTTT. As protein: CSAREQAFF.

As DNA, the CDR3 is TGTGCCACTCGAGGGGGATACGAGCAGTACGTC. The encoded protein is CATRGGYEQYV. The chain couples TRBV2 to TRBJ2-7, with a weak D call TRBD1 (6 bases). Germline V lookup: CDR1 SNHLY, CDR2 FYNNEI. The CDR3 is 11 amino acids. V was clipped by 10 bases and J by 4 bases, with 11 bases between them.

This clone is a singleton in its sample. J is TRBJ2-5 and V is TRBV4-2, with no clear D. With 0 bases removed from V and 1 base from J, the gap between germline ends came to 12 bases. The CDR3 runs 16 residues. Per germline, CDR1 LGHNA and CDR2 YNFKEQ. CDR3: CASSQDTAASQETQYF. The CDR3 nucleotides read TGTGCCAGCAGCCAAGATACGGCAGCTTCCCAAGAGACCCAGTACTTC.

The J gene is TRBJ2-5, the V gene TRBV7-2, with D tentatively TRBD1 or TRBD2 (6 bases each). The CDR3 covers 15 residues. Deletions cut 1 base from V and 2 bases from J, with 11 bases between. Germline assignment: CDR1 SGHTA and CDR2 FQGNSA. The CDR3 protein is CASSLGWGAQETQYF. CDR3 DNA sequence: TGTGCCAGCAGCTTAGGGTGGGGGGCTCAAGAGACCCAGTACTTC. The whole variable domain, filled in from reference TRBV7-2 and TRBJ2-5, reads GAGVSQSPSNKVTEKGKDVELRCDPISGHTALYWYRQSLGQGLEFLIYFQGNSAPDKSGLPSDRFSAERTGGSVSTLTIQRTQQEDSAVYLCASSLGWGAQETQYFGPGTRLLVL.